One and the same sample provided the 27 T cell receptor beta chains below, sequenced in a study of T cells in Graves' hyperthyroidism and ophthalmopathy. Template material for amplifying TCR beta CDR3 regions consisted of RNA transcripts. HTBI primers were used for first-round RT-PCR of the TCR CDR3. TCRdb reprocessed the multiplex PCR reads with MiXCR, giving one entry per CDR3 protein. The table includes 700,000 to 950,000 distinct CDR3 sequences, roughly a third detected once. The material sequenced was blood. These receptors were obtained from a woman aged 35 to 49 with Graves' hyperthyroidism.

With regard to this clonotype: Germline is not matched at one junction end, which may reflect a read error. V gene TRBV19 combines with J gene TRBJ2-6, with a weak D call TRBD1 (5 bases). The germline V gene encodes CDR1 LNHDA and CDR2 SQIVND (reference sequence). This CDR3 spans 16 amino acids. DNA of the CDR3: TGTGCCAGTAGTAGCAGGGCATCCTCTGGGGTCAACGTCCTGACTTTC. This translates into CASSSRASSGVNVLTF.

Notes on this clonotype: A much larger clone differs by one base, so this may be a read error. The rearrangement uses TRBV10-2 and TRBJ2-7, with 7 positions matching TRBD1. The V gene's germline CDR1 is WSHSY and CDR2 SAAADI. The CDR3 has 12 amino acids. The chain's CDR3 is CASSEQGDEQCF. DNA of the CDR3: TGCGCCAGCAGCGAGCAGGGGGATGAGCAGTGCTTC.

In this sample, this clonotype turned up a few times. The V gene is TRBV30, the J gene TRBJ1-2; D is perhaps TRBD1 (6 bases). With 0 bases removed from V and 8 bases from J, the gap between germline ends came to 16 bases. The CDR3 covers 14 residues. In germline, CDR1 is GTSNPN, CDR2 SVGIG (reference sequence). CDR3 nucleotides: TGTGCCTGGAGTGTCGGTACGGACAGCTTGGGCTACACCTTC. It codes for CAWSVGTDSLGYTF.

V usage is TRBV6-1 and J usage is TRBJ2-7, with D tentatively TRBD1 or TRBD2 (5 bases each). Germline V gene sequence: CDR1 MNHNS, CDR2 SASEGT. V was trimmed by 7 bases and J by 0 bases, leaving 13 bases between them. This CDR3 is 14 amino acids long. CDR3 loop: CASKPAGSSYEQYF. CDR3 DNA sequence: TGTGCCAGCAAACCAGCAGGGAGCTCCTACGAGCAGTACTTC.

This sequence joins TRBV7-9 and TRBJ1-1; a weak D match, TRBD1 (6 bases). The CDR3 length is 11 residues. Germline V gives CDR1 SEHNR, CDR2 FQNEAQ (reference sequence). With 7 bases removed from V and 11 bases from J, the gap between germline ends came to 14 bases. CDR3 loop: CASKGGILAFF. The CDR3 coding sequence is TGTGCCAGCAAGGGGGGCATTTTGGCTTTCTTT.

This clonotype came up once. The chain employs TRBV7-9 and TRBJ1-1; the D is unclear. The V end lost 2 bases, the J end lost 7 bases, and 17 bases lay between the germline ends. The germline gives CDR1 SEHNR, CDR2 FQNEAQ (reference sequence). This CDR3 is built from 15 residues. The CDR3 reads CASSLFATPTSEAFF. As DNA, the CDR3 is TGTGCCAGCAGCTTATTCGCGACACCCACGAGTGAAGCTTTCTTT.

The chain couples TRBV6-5 to TRBJ1-2; TRBD1 matches at 8 bases. The CDR3 length is 15 residues. Germline-derived CDR1 and CDR2 are MNHEY and SVGAGI. Unmatched junction bases numbered 13, after V lost 5 bases and J lost 8 bases. The CDR3 bases are TGTGCCAGCAGTGAAGTGTTGCCAGGGGGCTCGGGCTACACCTTC. Its translation is CASSEVLPGGSGYTF.

This sequence joins TRBV29-1 and TRBJ1-5, with 7 bases matching TRBD1. The CDR3 is 13 residues long. J lost 2 bases, V lost 8 bases, and 6 bases had no gene match. The V gene's germline CDR1 is SQVTM and CDR2 ANQGSEA. CDR3 loop: CSIRTGRNQPQHF. The CDR3 bases are TGCAGCATCCGGACAGGCCGCAATCAGCCCCAGCATTTT.

This clonotype showed up many times. The V gene is TRBV7-2, the J gene TRBJ1-2; unclear D gene. Germline CDR1 is SGHTA and CDR2 is FQGNSA. Between the trimmed V and J ends, which lost 5 bases and 2 bases, there was a span of 12 bases. This CDR3 contains 14 residues. The CDR3 nucleotides read TGTGCCAGCAGCCGTTACACAGAAAACTATGGCTACACCTTC. Residues: CASSRYTENYGYTF.

This clonotype was recorded a few times. V gene TRBV3-1 combines with J gene TRBJ1-2; a possible D gene is TRBD1 (6 bases). With 8 bases removed from V and 8 bases from J, the gap between germline ends came to 15 bases. CDR3 length: 12 amino acids. The germline gives CDR1 LGHDT, CDR2 YNNKEL (reference sequence). The CDR3 nucleotides read TGTGCCAGCCACCAGGTTGGGGGCGGCTACACCTTC. As protein: CASHQVGGGYTF.

This clonotype was seen a handful of times. The rearrangement uses TRBV6-5 and TRBJ2-7; D gene ambiguous. V lost 5 bases to trimming and J lost 3 bases, with 17 bases between them. Germline assignment: CDR1 MNHEY and CDR2 SVGAGI. The CDR3 is made up of 15 amino acids. CDR3 amino acids: CASSSEADNFYEQYF. The CDR3 nucleotides are TGTGCCAGCAGTAGCGAGGCAGATAATTTCTACGAGCAGTACTTC.

This chain links TRBV7-8 with TRBJ1-4, with 7 bases that match TRBD1. Per the germline V gene, CDR1 is SGHVS and CDR2 is FQNEAQ. The CDR3 covers 14 residues. The V gene end was trimmed by 1 base and the J gene end by 10 bases; junction bases not matched to a gene: 6. The CDR3 spells CASSLVGQAGKLFF. As DNA, the CDR3 is TGTGCCAGCAGCTTAGTTGGACAGGCGGGAAAACTGTTTTTT.

The CDR3 here is CASSLVSGFEAFF. CDR3 nucleotides: TGTGCCAGCAGTTTAGTGTCGGGGTTTGAAGCTTTCTTT. V gene TRBV6-5 combines with J gene TRBJ1-1; the D is unclear. The CDR3 extends over 13 amino acids. Germline loops: CDR1 MNHEY, CDR2 SVGAGI. Trimming stripped 4 bases from V and 7 bases from J, with 13 bases between.

This clonotype showed up many times. As DNA, the CDR3 is TGTGCCAGTAGCCTCGAGCTAGCGGGAGTACAAGAGACCCAGTACTTC. Translated, it gives CASSLELAGVQETQYF. V and J are TRBV19 and TRBJ2-5, with 10 bases matching TRBD2. The V segment lost 6 bases and the J segment 2 bases; nucleotides outside the gene matches: 9. Germline-derived CDR1 and CDR2 are LNHDA and SQIVND (reference sequence). The CDR3 consists of 16 residues.

The rearrangement joins TRBV19 to TRBJ2-1; either TRBD1 or TRBD2 may supply D (5 bases each). CDR3 size: 14 residues. CDR1 is LNHDA and CDR2 is SQIVND in the germline V gene (reference sequence). Trimming removed 7 bases at V and 6 bases at J, with 16 bases between. CDR3 sequence reads: CASTRLGTVNEQFF. CDR3 nucleotides: TGTGCCAGTACCCGTCTAGGGACCGTCAATGAGCAGTTCTTC.

This rearrangement joins TRBV7-4 to TRBJ1-2, with no clear D. CDR3 length: 17 amino acids. The germline V and J ends were trimmed by 5 bases and 1 base, with 20 bases remaining between them. Germline V gene sequence: CDR1 SGHVT, CDR2 SQSDAQ. This CDR3 reads CASSQELTDTNNYGYTF. As DNA, the CDR3 is TGTGCCAGCAGCCAAGAGCTTACAGACACGAATAACTATGGCTACACCTTC.

The V gene is TRBV15, the J gene TRBJ1-1; D not resolved. Germline-derived CDR1 and CDR2 are LNHNV and YYDKDF (reference sequence). V was clipped by 4 bases and J by 5 bases, with 8 bases between them. This CDR3 is 12 amino acids long. Here the CDR3 DNA reads TGTGCCACCAGCAAAGATGGGACTGAAGCTTTCTTT. Its protein product is CATSKDGTEAFF.

At least ten counts were recorded for this clonotype. The rearrangement uses TRBV14 and TRBJ2-2; D unclear. Germline CDR1 reads SGHDN; CDR2 reads FVKESK. Trimming pared 4 bases from V and 2 bases from J, leaving 5 bases between. The CDR3 runs to 13 residues. The CDR3 DNA reads as TGTGCCAGCAGCCGGAGTAACACCGGGGAGCTGTTTTTT. Translating gives CASSRSNTGELFF.

At least ten counts were recorded for this clonotype. The chain recombines TRBV3-1 with TRBJ2-7; D gene unclear. The V gene's germline CDR1 is LGHDT and CDR2 YNNKEL (reference sequence). The V gene lost 2 bases and the J gene lost 6 bases, with 5 bases spanning the gap. This CDR3 is 11 amino acids long. CDR3 region: CASSQPPEQYF. In DNA form, the CDR3 reads TGTGCCAGCAGCCAACCCCCCGAGCAGTACTTC.

This clonotype was found many times. The chain couples TRBV12-5 to TRBJ2-5; D not certain. The V gene lost 3 bases and the J gene lost 5 bases, with 7 bases spanning the gap. Germline CDR1 reads LGHNT; CDR2 reads FRNRAP. There are 12 residues in the CDR3. DNA for the CDR3: TGTGCTAGTGGTTTAAGGGTGGAGACCCAGTACTTC. Translation gives CASGLRVETQYF.

This clonotype was counted a few times. The rearrangement links TRBV6-2 or TRBV6-3 to TRBJ2-7; 7 positions match TRBD1. Germline V CDR1 and CDR2: MNHEY, SVGEGT. The CDR3 is 15 amino acids. V lost 4 bases to trimming and J lost 6 bases; unmatched junction nucleotides: 12. CDR3 sequence: CASSWGQPTVSEQYF. CDR3 DNA sequence: TGTGCCAGCAGTTGGGGACAGCCTACGGTAAGCGAGCAGTACTTC.

A remark on this clonotype: At one of its ends the junction is not consistent with the germline gene, which may arise from a read error. This sequence joins TRBV7-2 and TRBJ1-4; TRBD1 matches 7 bases. CDR3 length: 15 residues. CDR1 is SGHTA, CDR2 FQGNSA, per germline. DNA for the CDR3: TGTGCCAGCAGCCAAGAAACAGGGAGATCCAGGGGGTTGGTTTTT. Its translation: CASSQETGRSRGLVF.

CDR3 amino acids: CAISFSDGRGANVLTF. CDR3 coding DNA: TGTGCCATCAGTTTTTCCGACGGTCGTGGGGCCAACGTCCTGACTTTC. The rearrangement joins TRBV10-3 to TRBJ2-6; D unresolved. This CDR3 comprises 16 residues. CDR1 ENHRY and CDR2 SYGVKD come from the germline V gene. V lost 5 bases and J lost 3, with 14 bases in between.

The chain joins TRBV6-5 to TRBJ1-5; TRBD1 agrees at 10 bases. CDR1 is MNHEY, CDR2 SVGAGI, per germline. This CDR3 has 17 residues. The V gene end was trimmed by 3 bases and the J gene end by 0 bases; junction bases not matched to a gene: 5. The CDR3 sequence: CASSYGTGENSNQPQHF. The CDR3 DNA sequence: TGTGCCAGCAGTTATGGGACAGGGGAGAATAGCAATCAGCCCCAGCATTTT.

This chain's CDR3 is CASSFLQSQETQYF. In DNA, the CDR3 is TGTGCCAGCAGCTTTCTGCAATCCCAAGAGACCCAGTACTTC. The chain combines TRBV7-9 with TRBJ2-5; D gene ambiguous. Germline values: CDR1 SEHNR, CDR2 FQNEAQ (reference sequence). The CDR3 is 14 residues long. The V gene lost 3 bases and the J gene lost 1 base, with 9 bases spanning the gap.

The chain couples TRBV25-1 to TRBJ1-2; the D gene is possibly TRBD1 (6 bases). Germline CDR1 reads MGHDK; CDR2 reads SYGVNS. There are 14 residues in the CDR3. V lost 3 bases and J 4 bases, leaving 12 bases between the germline ends. CDR3 loop: CASSEAGQLYGYTF. CDR3 DNA: TGTGCCAGCAGTGAGGCCGGACAGCTCTATGGCTACACCTTC.

In regard to this clonotype: One junction end does not reproduce the germline sequence, and a read error may be involved. This sequence joins TRBV7-2 and TRBJ2-7; no definite D call. Germline-derived CDR1 and CDR2 are SGHTA and FQGNSA. The CDR3 totals 13 residues. Here the CDR3 DNA reads TGTGCCAGCAGTTTAGGAATCTTCTACGAGCAGTACTTC. Its translation is CASSLGIFYEQYF.